The 31 T cell receptor beta chains listed next were all sequenced from one sample in a study of cytomegalovirus exposure and HLA in healthy donors. Both 60 Vbeta primers and 13 Jbeta primers went into the PCR. Measured with immunoSEQ multiplex PCR; TCRdb has only the in-frame clones, and not every one. The table includes about 140,000 clones, roughly 75% detected once. Input material: PBMCs. These TCRs come from a man aged 35 to 55 in good health and CMV-seronegative.

This chain uses TRBV19 with TRBJ2-7, with D possibly TRBD2 on 5 matching bases. The CDR3 contains 14 residues. The V end lost 3 bases, the J end lost 6 bases, and 15 bases lay between the germline ends. Germline V gene sequence: CDR1 LNHDA, CDR2 SQIVND (reference sequence). CDR3 in amino acids: CASSISRLASEQYF. The CDR3 DNA reads as TGTGCCAGTAGTATCTCCAGGCTAGCTTCCGAGCAGTACTTC. The entire variable domain, with the rest obtained from reference TRBV19 and TRBJ2-7, is as follows: DGGITQSPKYLFRKEGQNVTLSCEQNLNHDAMYWYRQDPGQGLRLIYYSQIVNDFQKGDIAEGYSVSREKKESFPLTVTSAQKNPTAFYLCASSISRLASEQYFGPGTRLTVT.

V usage is TRBV6-1 and J usage is TRBJ2-5, with 7 bases identical to TRBD1. CDR1 is MNHNS and CDR2 is SASEGT in the germline V gene. The length of the CDR3 is 13 residues. The trim removed 6 bases at V and 7 bases at J, leaving 8 bases unmatched. The CDR3 reads CASRGTADRTQYF. In nucleotides, the CDR3 is TGTGCCAGCAGGGGGACAGCGGACCGGACCCAGTACTTC.

The rearrangement uses TRBV5-1 and TRBJ2-1, with unresolved D. Germline V gives CDR1 SGHRS, CDR2 YFSETQ. V was shortened by 7 bases and J by 1 base, with 15 bases between the two germline ends. The CDR3 consists of 15 residues. DNA for the CDR3: TGCGCCAGCCGCTCCCAACCCGAGTCCTACAATGAGCAGTTCTTC. This encodes CASRSQPESYNEQFF.

Only a few counts were recorded for this clone. The chain links TRBV9 to TRBJ1-6; no definite D call. The CDR3 contains 13 residues. Trimming cost V 1 base and J 8 bases, with 7 bases left between them. CDR1 is SGDLS, CDR2 YYNGEE, per germline. CDR3 sequence: CASSVTLHSPLHF. The DNA for the CDR3 is TGTGCCAGCAGCGTAACCCTACATTCACCCCTCCACTTT.

This clone has only a few counts. This rearrangement joins TRBV4-1 to TRBJ1-1; TRBD1 might be the D (6 bases). CDR3 length: 13 amino acids. V was pared by 5 bases and J by 6 bases, with 13 bases between. Germline loops: CDR1 MGHRA, CDR2 YSYEKL. CDR3 DNA sequence: TGCGCCAGCAGCGCGTGGACAGAACCTGAAGCTTTCTTT. Protein: CASSAWTEPEAFF.

The V gene is TRBV28, the J gene TRBJ2-7; TRBD1 aligns across 8 bases. V was clipped by 6 bases and J by 5 bases; unmatched bases: 6. The CDR3 is 13 residues long. CDR1 and CDR2 from the germline V gene are MDHEN and SYDVKM. In DNA form, the CDR3 reads TGTGCCAGCAGACGACAGGGGTCGGACGAGCAGTACTTC. This translates into CASRRQGSDEQYF. Variable domain in full (rest from reference TRBV28 and TRBJ2-7): DVKVTQSSRYLVKRTGEKVFLECVQDMDHENMFWYRQDPGLGLRLIYFSYDVKMKEKGDIPEGYSVSREKKERFSLILESASTNQTSMYLCASRRQGSDEQYFGPGTRLTVT.

The rearrangement links TRBV7-8 to TRBJ1-2; 7 bases align to TRBD1. From germline, CDR1 is SGHVS and CDR2 FQNEAQ. There are 15 residues in the CDR3. V shed 1 base and J 5 bases; nucleotides not matched to a gene: 7. This chain's CDR3 is CASSLETGQMYGYTF. The DNA of the CDR3 is TGTGCCAGCAGCTTAGAGACGGGACAGATGTATGGCTACACCTTC.

The CDR3 region is CASKKEGGTYGEQYF. CDR3 coding DNA: TGTGCCAGCAAAAAGGAAGGGGGCACTTATGGCGAGCAGTACTTC. The chain links TRBV5-4 to TRBJ2-5; 7 bases agree with TRBD1. With the DNA end fitting TRBJ2-7 better, the J assignment may be wrong. The CDR3 contains 15 residues. CDR1 is SGHNT, CDR2 YYREEE, per germline (reference sequence).

The CDR3 nucleotides are TGTGCCAGTGGGGCCACAGGGGGCGATCAGCCCCAGCATTTT. As protein: CASGATGGDQPQHF. This chain links TRBV19 with TRBJ1-5, with TRBD1 matching over 9 bases. The V segment lost 8 bases and the J segment 5 bases; nucleotides outside the gene matches: 7. Germline CDR1 LNHDA, CDR2 SQIVND (reference sequence). The CDR3 is 14 amino acids.

The V call is TRBV2, the J call TRBJ1-5; 9 bases are shared with TRBD1. The germline V gene encodes CDR1 SNHLY and CDR2 FYNNEI. The V segment lost 5 bases and the J segment 2 bases; nucleotides outside the gene matches: 4. The CDR3 spans 15 residues. For the CDR3, the DNA is TGTGCCAGCAGTTCCCGGACAGGGGGCAATCAGCCCCAGCATTTT. This codes for CASSSRTGGNQPQHF.

This clone was found once. The chain employs TRBV28 and TRBJ1-1; D uncertain. V lost 7 bases to trimming and J lost 0 bases, with 9 bases between them. Germline values: CDR1 MDHEN, CDR2 SYDVKM. The CDR3 extends over 13 amino acids. CDR3 sequence (DNA): TGTGCCAGCATGTCCAGGTTGAACACTGAAGCTTTCTTT. It codes for CASMSRLNTEAFF. Complete variable domain (other parts from reference TRBV28 and TRBJ1-1): DVKVTQSSRYLVKRTGEKVFLECVQDMDHENMFWYRQDPGLGLRLIYFSYDVKMKEKGDIPEGYSVSREKKERFSLILESASTNQTSMYLCASMSRLNTEAFFGQGTRLTVV.

The gene calls are TRBV7-3 and TRBJ2-1, with D possibly matching TRBD1 (6 bases). Per germline, CDR1 SGHTA and CDR2 FQGTGA. Trimming cost V 5 bases and J 4 bases, with 18 bases left between them. The CDR3 runs to 16 residues. Written as DNA, the CDR3 is TGTGCCAGCAGCGGCGGCGTCGGGACATTATACAATGAGCAGTTCTTC. This translates into CASSGGVGTLYNEQFF.

This chain connects TRBV7-6 to TRBJ2-3; tentatively, D is TRBD1 (7 bases). V was trimmed by 4 bases and J by 0 bases, leaving 11 bases between them. The germline V gene encodes CDR1 SGHVS and CDR2 FNYEAQ. The CDR3 has 15 residues. CDR3 protein: CASSSGGGSTDTQYF. The DNA for the CDR3 is TGTGCCAGCAGCTCTGGAGGGGGCAGCACAGATACGCAGTATTTT.

The rearrangement uses TRBV9 and TRBJ2-4; 9 bases map to TRBD2. This CDR3 has 14 amino acids. V lost 3 bases to trimming and J lost 6 bases; unmatched junction nucleotides: 4. The germline gives CDR1 SGDLS, CDR2 YYNGEE. The CDR3 nucleotides are TGTGCCAGCAGCGCTAGCGGGGCGGGAAACATTCAGTACTTC. This encodes CASSASGAGNIQYF.

This clone was observed once. The chain joins TRBV7-8 to TRBJ1-1; no definite D call. Trimming shortened V by 4 bases and J by 1 base, and 10 bases separated the two germline ends. The CDR3 loop spans 14 amino acids. In germline, CDR1 is SGHVS, CDR2 FQNEAQ. CDR3 nucleotide sequence: TGTGCCAGCAGCTACCCCCGGGGGAACACTGAAGCTTTCTTT. Its protein product is CASSYPRGNTEAFF.

The chain has TRBV10-1 and TRBJ2-7; 7 nucleotides line up with TRBD2. Germline V gene sequence: CDR1 WNHNN, CDR2 SYGVQD (reference sequence). This CDR3 is 15 amino acids long. After removal of 3 bases from V and 4 bases from J, the junction contained 9 bases not matched to a gene. As DNA, the CDR3 is TGCGCCAGCAGTGAAGGACTAGGTGTTTCGTACGAGCAGTACTTC. Translation gives CASSEGLGVSYEQYF.

The J gene is TRBJ2-7, the V gene TRBV29-1, with a weak D call TRBD2 (5 bases). The CDR3 has 13 residues. From germline, CDR1 is SQVTM and CDR2 ANQGSEA. V was shortened by 5 bases and J by 0 bases, with 11 bases between the two germline ends. The DNA of the CDR3 is TGCAGCGTTTCCCCCGGAGGCTCCTACGAGCAGTACTTC. Translating it yields CSVSPGGSYEQYF.

This clone has just a few counts. J is TRBJ1-6 and V is TRBV6-1; TRBD1 matches at 9 bases. The J segment lost 7 bases and the V segment lost 4 bases, leaving 8 bases of the junction unmatched. Germline loops: CDR1 MNHNS, CDR2 SASEGT. This CDR3 has 16 residues. The chain's CDR3 is CASSVIDRGFNSPLHF. DNA for the CDR3: TGTGCCAGCAGTGTGATCGACAGGGGGTTCAATTCACCCCTCCACTTT.

The chain joins TRBV7-6 to TRBJ2-7; 7 bases are shared with TRBD1. Germline V gene lookup returns CDR1 SGHVS and CDR2 FNYEAQ. V was pared by 5 bases and J by 2 bases, with 3 bases of the junction left unmatched. The CDR3 is made up of 13 amino acids. The CDR3 DNA is TGTGCCAGCAGCAAAGGACAGGCCTACGAGCAGTACTTC. This encodes CASSKGQAYEQYF.

V is TRBV5-5 and J is TRBJ2-6; D is uncertain. This CDR3 has 17 residues. Germline V gene lookup returns CDR1 SGHKS and CDR2 YYEKEE (reference sequence). Trimming removed 0 bases at V and 0 bases at J, with 10 bases between. The CDR3 DNA reads TGTGCCAGCAGCTTGGTTCCCCGCGCCTCTGGGGCCAACGTCCTGACTTTC. Its protein is CASSLVPRASGANVLTF.

The genes are TRBV6-5 and TRBJ2-4, with D hard to call. With 2 bases removed from V and 0 bases from J, the gap between germline ends came to 11 bases. CDR3 length: 16 amino acids. Germline V gives CDR1 MNHEY, CDR2 SVGAGI. CDR3 sequence (DNA): TGTGCCAGCAGTTACGGCGGAGAGCTAGCCAAAAACATTCAGTACTTC. This encodes CASSYGGELAKNIQYF.

The chain recombines TRBV4-3 with TRBJ2-1; tentative D call: TRBD1 (6 bases). Trimming shortened V by 4 bases and J by 5 bases, and 24 bases separated the two germline ends. The germline CDR1 and CDR2 sequences are LGHNA and YSLEER. The CDR3 runs to 18 residues. As DNA, the CDR3 is TGCGCCAGCAGCCGATTCCTTCAGGACAGCAGTTTCGACAATGAGCAGTTCTTC. Protein sequence: CASSRFLQDSSFDNEQFF.

The rearrangement uses TRBV7-9 and TRBJ1-2, with 12 positions matching TRBD1. Germline-derived CDR1 and CDR2 are SEHNR and FQNEAQ (reference sequence). CDR3 length: 17 amino acids. With 1 base clipped from V and 4 bases from J, the junction kept 7 bases outside the gene matches. CDR3 protein: CASSLEGQGAFSYGYTF. DNA of the CDR3: TGTGCCAGCAGCTTAGAGGGACAGGGGGCCTTCAGCTATGGCTACACCTTC.

In its sample, this clone was seen a few times. The gene calls are TRBV4-3 and TRBJ2-3, with D possibly matching TRBD2 (7 bases). CDR3 length: 13 amino acids. The V end was cut by 8 bases, the J end by 5 bases, with 14 bases between. Germline CDR1 LGHNA, CDR2 YSLEER. The CDR3 sequence: CASGGANLDTQYF. The CDR3, as DNA: TGCGCCAGCGGGGGGGCAAATCTAGATACGCAGTATTTT.

The chain couples TRBV5-1 to TRBJ2-5, with D perhaps matching TRBD2 (5 bases). Germline V gene sequence: CDR1 SGHRS, CDR2 YFSETQ. V shed 0 bases and J shed 2 bases, with 11 bases lying between them. This CDR3 region has 15 residues. The CDR3 loop reads CASSLGVGRQETQYF. The CDR3 bases are TGCGCCAGCAGCTTGGGTGTGGGGAGACAAGAGACCCAGTACTTC.

The rearrangement joins TRBV9 to TRBJ1-2; 10 positions match TRBD1. CDR1 and CDR2 (germline): SGDLS, YYNGEE. V shed 2 bases and J 2 bases; nucleotides not matched to a gene: 12. There are 18 residues in the CDR3. The CDR3 here is CASSVPTVPGQGNYGYTF. The CDR3 DNA sequence: TGTGCCAGCAGCGTTCCCACAGTCCCGGGACAGGGGAACTATGGCTACACCTTC.

This clone was seen a handful of times. The chain has TRBV4-1 and TRBJ2-1; tentative D call: TRBD2 (5 bases). V was clipped by 0 bases and J by 4 bases, with 13 bases between them. CDR1 is MGHRA and CDR2 is YSYEKL in the germline V gene. This CDR3 comprises 16 residues. The CDR3 spells CASSQDAGIGYNEQFF. The CDR3 DNA is TGCGCCAGCAGCCAAGATGCCGGGATCGGGTACAATGAGCAGTTCTTC.

The chain links TRBV7-2 to TRBJ2-1; D is perhaps TRBD1 (5 bases). V was cut by 2 bases and J by 9 bases, with 11 bases left in between. The germline V gene has CDR1 SGHTA and CDR2 FQGNSA. The length of the CDR3 is 13 residues. CDR3 in DNA: TGTGCCAGCAGCTTATGGACACCGGGTGAGCAGTTCTTC. Translation: CASSLWTPGEQFF. Full variable domain (missing parts from reference TRBV7-2 and TRBJ2-1): GAGVSQSPSNKVTEKGKDVELRCDPISGHTALYWYRQSLGQGLEFLIYFQGNSAPDKSGLPSDRFSAERTGGSVSTLTIQRTQQEDSAVYLCASSLWTPGEQFFGPGTRLTVL.

This clone was counted a single time. V is TRBV5-1 and J is TRBJ2-1; 7 nucleotides line up with TRBD1. The CDR3 is 14 amino acids. V lost 2 bases and J lost 9; bases outside the gene matches: 8. Per the germline V gene, CDR1 is SGHRS and CDR2 is YFSETQ. CDR3 DNA sequence: TGCGCCAGCAGCTTTGAGGGGGCGAGGGGTGAGCAGTTCTTC. Amino acids: CASSFEGARGEQFF.

This clone has more than one count but fewer than ten. This CDR3 reads CASSWDRLQETQYF. The CDR3 DNA is TGTGCCAGCAGCTGGGACAGGTTACAAGAGACCCAGTACTTC. The chain links TRBV6-5 to TRBJ2-5; TRBD1 agrees at 8 bases. V dropped 6 bases and J dropped 2; count of bases not matched to a gene: 5. This CDR3 has 14 amino acids. Germline values: CDR1 MNHEY, CDR2 SVGAGI.

V usage is TRBV5-1 and J usage is TRBJ1-3; TRBD1 agrees at 7 bases. The trim removed 4 bases at V and 0 bases at J, leaving 7 bases unmatched. The length of the CDR3 is 16 residues. In germline, CDR1 is SGHRS, CDR2 YFSETQ. The CDR3 DNA reads as TGCGCCAGCAGCCCACAGGGGTTAGGCTCTGGAAACACCATATATTTT. Translation gives CASSPQGLGSGNTIYF.